This T cell receptor beta chain was recovered during a study of human T cells and chemical hapten exposure. About the study: 2% DPC was applied to approximately 2 cm by approximately 2 cm of upper inner arm skin for sensitization. Epicutaneous patch tests delivered 0.01% DPC to the upper back, with evaluation at 6 days. General study results and limits: No alteration of TCRs above 1 in 1000 frequency was seen with DPC sensitization.

TCRdb analysed the RACE reads with MiXCR anew, one entry per CDR3 protein. Among around 110,000 distinct CDR3 sequences listed, around 11% were seen once. Comment on this clonotype: Its antigen is still unknown.

Stated time point: patch test 3, about 24 weeks after DPC sensitization. Treatment meaning: therapeutic diphenylcyclopropenone sensitization with weekly scalp DPC. The input for sequencing was whole blood, taken in connection with sensitization to the hapten diphenylcyclopropenone (DPC). The receptor was derived from a woman aged 50 to 60 with alopecia areata. Some clones in this sample may be carry-over from other donors' samples.

CDR3 sequence: CAPVWIGELFF. The DNA for the CDR3 is TGTGCACCGGTGTGGATCGGGGAGCTGTTTTTT. The genes are TRBV6-5 and TRBJ2-2; D remains unclear. Per germline, CDR1 MNHEY and CDR2 SVGAGI. The CDR3 contains 11 residues.